Following are 14 T cell receptor beta chains from one sample sequenced in a study of T cell repertoires in cytomegalovirus infection. The antigens for these receptors are not known. TCRdb re-called the reads with MiXCR, one entry per CDR3 protein. The data show roughly 70,000 distinct CDR3 sequences, with approximately 22% seen just once and roughly two thirds held by the top ten. The input for sequencing was CD8+ T cells from cultured PBMCs, taken from culture after CMV antigen stimulation. All receptors come from a human donor in good health (CMV status not recorded). Some clones in this sample may be carry-over from other donors' samples.

This chain's CDR3 is CASSLGQGTPYEQYF. CDR3 DNA sequence: TGTGCCAGCAGTTTAGGACAGGGAACTCCTTACGAGCAGTACTTC. The rearrangement joins TRBV27 to TRBJ2-7; 8 nucleotides match TRBD1. Looked up from germline, CDR1 is MNHEY and CDR2 is SMNVEV (reference sequence). V lost 2 bases, J lost 4 bases, and 7 bases stayed unmatched. The CDR3 has 15 residues.

This clonotype showed up many times. V is TRBV20-1 and J is TRBJ2-4; D uncertain. The CDR3 is 13 residues long. The V gene's germline CDR1 is DFQATT and CDR2 SNEGSKA (reference sequence). Trimming removed 3 bases at V and 9 bases at J, with 15 bases between. The CDR3 coding sequence is TGCAGTGCTAGTCAGCTGGGCAGAACCATTCAGTACTTC. Residues: CSASQLGRTIQYF.

This clonotype was counted many times. The chain joins TRBV5-1 to TRBJ1-1; D might be TRBD1 (6 bases). CDR1 SGHRS and CDR2 YFSETQ come from the germline V gene. Between the trimmed V and J ends, which lost 4 bases and 4 bases, there was a span of 11 bases. The CDR3 has 13 residues. The CDR3 loop reads CASSPTGITEAFF. CDR3 sequence (DNA): TGCGCCAGCAGCCCCACAGGGATCACTGAAGCTTTCTTT.

The chain joins TRBV15 to TRBJ1-4, with D maybe TRBD1 (6 bases). The CDR3 runs to 15 residues. Germline V gene lookup returns CDR1 LNHNV and CDR2 YYDKDF (reference sequence). V lost 4 bases and J lost 4, with 13 bases in between. The CDR3 loop is CATSMRGGLNEKLFF. The CDR3 DNA reads TGTGCCACCAGCATGAGGGGGGGGCTTAATGAAAAACTGTTTTTT.

The chain is built from TRBV7-2 and TRBJ2-1; TRBD2 matches at 16 bases. Trimming removed 5 bases from V and 0 bases from J; junction bases left unmatched: 7. Germline lookup yields CDR1 SGHTA and CDR2 FQGNSA. The length of the CDR3 is 19 residues. The CDR3: CASSLRGLAGGSSYNEQFF. The CDR3 DNA reads TGTGCCAGCAGCCTCCGGGGACTAGCGGGGGGGAGCTCCTACAATGAGCAGTTCTTC.

The chain joins TRBV7-2 to TRBJ1-2; possibly TRBD1 for D (5 bases). Germline V gene lookup returns CDR1 SGHTA and CDR2 FQGNSA. This CDR3 has 13 amino acids. The ends were cut back, 5 bases at V and 8 bases at J, with 15 bases in the middle. This chain's CDR3 is CASSTQGRYGYTF. The CDR3 bases are TGTGCCAGCAGCACCCAGGGACGGTACGGCTACACCTTC.

V usage is TRBV7-3 and J usage is TRBJ1-5; D is possibly TRBD1 (5 bases). The V end was cut by 2 bases, the J end by 5 bases, with 19 bases between. This CDR3 comprises 17 residues. CDR1 and CDR2 from the germline V gene are SGHTA and FQGTGA. Written as DNA, the CDR3 is TGTGCCAGCAGCTTACAGGCCGGGGGGGGTCTGGATCAGCCCCAGCATTTT. Translated, it gives CASSLQAGGGLDQPQHF. Full variable domain (remainder filled in from reference TRBV7-3 and TRBJ1-5): GAGVSQTPSNKVTEKGKYVELRCDPISGHTALYWYRQSLGQGPEFLIYFQGTGAADDSGLPNDRFFAVRPEGSVSTLKIQRTERGDSAVYLCASSLQAGGGLDQPQHFGDGTRLSIL.

In this sample, this clonotype turned up a few times. This chain joins TRBV7-9 and TRBJ1-3; D not resolved. Trimming pared 5 bases from V and 8 bases from J, leaving 13 bases between. Germline loops: CDR1 SEHNR, CDR2 FQNEAQ (reference sequence). This CDR3 has 13 residues. CDR3 residues: CASSPGPRDTIYF. CDR3 sequence (DNA): TGTGCCAGCAGCCCAGGACCCCGGGACACCATATATTTT.

This clonotype showed up just a few times. The J gene is TRBJ2-7, the V gene TRBV7-9; D ambiguous. V was trimmed by 0 bases and J by 3 bases, leaving 3 bases between them. Germline lookup yields CDR1 SEHNR and CDR2 FQNEAQ (reference sequence). This CDR3 comprises 12 residues. The CDR3 is CASSLANYEQYF. CDR3 in DNA: TGTGCCAGCAGCTTAGCCAACTACGAGCAGTACTTC.

This clonotype was counted a few times. The chain employs TRBV27 and TRBJ1-2, with TRBD1 identical over 12 bases. The V gene's germline CDR1 is MNHEY and CDR2 SMNVEV (reference sequence). The V and J ends lost 1 base and 1 base, in that order; junction bases with no gene match: 7. CDR3 size: 18 residues. Written as DNA, the CDR3 is TGTGCCAGCAGTTTATTGGGACAGGGGGCGAGAGGTAACTATGGCTACACCTTC. It codes for CASSLLGQGARGNYGYTF.

This clonotype was detected only a few times. This sequence joins TRBV7-9 and TRBJ1-6; 9 nucleotides agree with TRBD1. V was pared by 4 bases and J by 8 bases, with 3 bases of the junction left unmatched. CDR1 is SEHNR and CDR2 is FQNEAQ in the germline V gene (reference sequence). The CDR3 contains 14 residues. CDR3 sequence: CASSSWTGDSPLHF. The CDR3 coding sequence is TGTGCCAGCAGCTCCTGGACAGGGGATTCACCCCTCCACTTT.

This clonotype has just a few counts. V usage is TRBV7-6 and J usage is TRBJ2-7; D is undetermined. The length of the CDR3 is 13 residues. The V end was cut by 4 bases, the J end by 0 bases, with 7 bases between. Germline lookup yields CDR1 SGHVS and CDR2 FNYEAQ. CDR3 sequence reads: CASSSPNSYEQYF. As DNA, the CDR3 is TGTGCCAGCAGCTCCCCAAACTCCTACGAGCAGTACTTC.

This chain connects TRBV12-5 to TRBJ2-7; 7 bases map to TRBD1. CDR3 length equals 14 residues. Germline V gives CDR1 LGHNT, CDR2 FRNRAP. V shed 4 bases, J shed 3 bases, and the junction held 6 bases outside the gene matches. CDR3 coding DNA: TGTGCTAGTGGTTCCCGACAGGGCGGCTACGAGCAGTACTTC. This sequence encodes CASGSRQGGYEQYF.

The chain links TRBV7-2 to TRBJ2-3; TRBD1 matches 7 bases. Trimming at V came to 6 bases and at J to 6 bases, leaving 9 bases not matched to a gene. CDR3 length equals 14 residues. Germline CDR1 is SGHTA and CDR2 is FQGNSA. In DNA form, the CDR3 reads TGTGCCAGCAGACGTCGGACAGGACCTGATACGCAGTATTTT. Translated, it gives CASRRRTGPDTQYF.